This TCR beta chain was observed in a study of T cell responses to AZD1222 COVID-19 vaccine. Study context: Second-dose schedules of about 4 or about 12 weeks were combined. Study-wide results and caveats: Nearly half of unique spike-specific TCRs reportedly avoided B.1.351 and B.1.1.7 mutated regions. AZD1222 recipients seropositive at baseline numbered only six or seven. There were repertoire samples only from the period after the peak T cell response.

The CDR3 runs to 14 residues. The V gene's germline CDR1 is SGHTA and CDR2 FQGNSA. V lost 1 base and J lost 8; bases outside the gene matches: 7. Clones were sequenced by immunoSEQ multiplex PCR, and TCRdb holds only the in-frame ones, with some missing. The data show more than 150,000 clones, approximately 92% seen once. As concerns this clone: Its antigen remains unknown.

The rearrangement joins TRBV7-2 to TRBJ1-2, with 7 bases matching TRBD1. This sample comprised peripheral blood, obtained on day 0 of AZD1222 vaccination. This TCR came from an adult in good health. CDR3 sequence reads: CASSLDRGGSGYTF. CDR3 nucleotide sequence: TGTGCCAGCAGCTTAGACCGAGGGGGCTCGGGCTACACCTTC.